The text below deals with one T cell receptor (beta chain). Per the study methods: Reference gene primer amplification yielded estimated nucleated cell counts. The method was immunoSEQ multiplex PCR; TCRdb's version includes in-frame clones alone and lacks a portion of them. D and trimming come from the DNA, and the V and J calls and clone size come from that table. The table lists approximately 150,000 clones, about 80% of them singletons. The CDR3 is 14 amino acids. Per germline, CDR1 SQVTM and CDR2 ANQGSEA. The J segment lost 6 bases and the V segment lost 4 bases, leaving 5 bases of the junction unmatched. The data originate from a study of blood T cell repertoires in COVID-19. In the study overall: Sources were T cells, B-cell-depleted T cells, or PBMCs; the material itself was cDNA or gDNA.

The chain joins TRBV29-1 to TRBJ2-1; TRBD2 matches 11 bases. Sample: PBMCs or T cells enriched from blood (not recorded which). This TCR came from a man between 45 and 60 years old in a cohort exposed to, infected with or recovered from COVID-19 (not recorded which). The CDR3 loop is CSVGHLAGGNEQFF. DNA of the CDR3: TGCAGCGTTGGACACCTAGCGGGAGGCAATGAGCAGTTCTTC.